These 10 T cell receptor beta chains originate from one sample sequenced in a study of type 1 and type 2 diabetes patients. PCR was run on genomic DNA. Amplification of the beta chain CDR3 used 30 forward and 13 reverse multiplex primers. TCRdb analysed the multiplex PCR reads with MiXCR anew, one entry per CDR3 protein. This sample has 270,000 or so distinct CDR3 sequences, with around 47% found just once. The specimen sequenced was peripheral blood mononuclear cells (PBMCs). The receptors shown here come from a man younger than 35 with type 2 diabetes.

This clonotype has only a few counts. CDR3 sequence (DNA): TGTGCCAGCAGCGTAGGACAGGGGCTCTACGAGCAGTACTTC. Its translation: CASSVGQGLYEQYF. V is TRBV9 and J is TRBJ2-7; 8 bases are shared with TRBD1. Germline CDR1 is SGDLS and CDR2 is YYNGEE. CDR3 length: 14 amino acids. Trimming cost V 0 bases and J 3 bases; bases outside gene matches: 2.

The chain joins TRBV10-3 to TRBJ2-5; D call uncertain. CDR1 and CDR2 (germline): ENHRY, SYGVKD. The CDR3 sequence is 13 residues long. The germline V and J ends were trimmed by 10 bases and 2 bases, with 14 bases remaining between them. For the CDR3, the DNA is TGTGCCAGCAGCATGGGCGGTCAAGAGACCCAGTACTTC. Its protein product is CASSMGGQETQYF.

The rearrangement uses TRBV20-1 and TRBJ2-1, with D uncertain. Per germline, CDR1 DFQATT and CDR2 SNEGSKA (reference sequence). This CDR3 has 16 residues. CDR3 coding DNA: TGCAGCCCCGGAGCCACACTTTCGTCGGCCGACAATGAGCAGTTCTTC. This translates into CSPGATLSSADNEQFF.

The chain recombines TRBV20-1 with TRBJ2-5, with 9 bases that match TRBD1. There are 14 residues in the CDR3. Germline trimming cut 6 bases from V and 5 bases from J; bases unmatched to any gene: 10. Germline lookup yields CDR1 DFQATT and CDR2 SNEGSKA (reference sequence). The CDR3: CSAEPDRGRETQYF. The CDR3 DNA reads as TGCAGTGCCGAACCGGACAGGGGTAGGGAGACCCAGTACTTC.

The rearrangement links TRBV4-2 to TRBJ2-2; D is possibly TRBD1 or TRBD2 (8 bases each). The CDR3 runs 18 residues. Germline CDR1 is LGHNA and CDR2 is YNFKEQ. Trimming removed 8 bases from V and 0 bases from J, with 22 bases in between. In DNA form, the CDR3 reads TGTGCCAGCCGGGGGGGGACAGGCAGATCTTCGAACACCGGGGAGCTGTTTTTT. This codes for CASRGGTGRSSNTGELFF.

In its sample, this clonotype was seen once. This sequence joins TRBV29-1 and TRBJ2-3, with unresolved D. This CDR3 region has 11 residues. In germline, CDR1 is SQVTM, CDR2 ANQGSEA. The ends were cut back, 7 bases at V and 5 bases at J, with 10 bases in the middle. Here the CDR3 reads CSGSVGDTQYF. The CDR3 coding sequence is TGCAGCGGTTCAGTGGGAGATACGCAGTATTTT.

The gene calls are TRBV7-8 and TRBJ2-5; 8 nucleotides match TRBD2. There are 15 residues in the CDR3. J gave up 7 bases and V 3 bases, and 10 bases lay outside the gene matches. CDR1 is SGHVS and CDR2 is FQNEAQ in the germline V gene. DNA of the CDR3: TGTGCCAGCAGCTTCGGTCGGGGGGGGCAGGGGACCCAGTACTTC. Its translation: CASSFGRGGQGTQYF.

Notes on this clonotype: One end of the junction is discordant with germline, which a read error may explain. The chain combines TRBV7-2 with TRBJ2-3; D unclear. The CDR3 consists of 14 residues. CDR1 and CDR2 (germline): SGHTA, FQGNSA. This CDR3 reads CASSQGSFTDTQYF. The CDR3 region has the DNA TGCGCCAGCAGCCAAGGTAGCTTCACAGATACGCAGTATTTT.

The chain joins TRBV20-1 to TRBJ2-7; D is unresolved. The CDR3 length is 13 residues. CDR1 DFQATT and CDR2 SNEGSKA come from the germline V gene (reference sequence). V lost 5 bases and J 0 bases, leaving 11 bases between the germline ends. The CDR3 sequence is CSAAGRSSYEQYF. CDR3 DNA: TGCAGTGCTGCAGGACGGTCCTCCTACGAGCAGTACTTC.

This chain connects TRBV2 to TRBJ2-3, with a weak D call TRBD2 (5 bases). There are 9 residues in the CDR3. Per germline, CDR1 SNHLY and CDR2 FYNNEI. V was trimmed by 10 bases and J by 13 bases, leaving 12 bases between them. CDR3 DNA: TGTGCCACTACGAACGGGGAGTATTTT. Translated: CATTNGEYF. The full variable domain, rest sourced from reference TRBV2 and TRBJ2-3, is EPEVTQTPSHQVTQMGQEVILRCVPISNHLYFYWYRQILGQKVEFLVSFYNNEISEKSEIFDDQFSVERPDGSNFTLKIRSTKLEDSAMYFCATTNGEYFGPGTRLTVL.